These 2 T cell receptor beta chains were all obtained from the same sample, sequenced in a study of control samples from healthy donors and cancer patients. Libraries were prepared by immunoSEQ multiplex PCR; TCRdb keeps only in-frame clonotypes and omits some of them. The sample has some 120,000 clones; about 94% are singletons. Material: blood. The receptors originated from a young man in good health.

CDR3 nucleotides: TGCGCCAGCACCTATGGGGGCAACACTGAAGCTTTCTTT. It encodes CASTYGGNTEAFF. The chain recombines TRBV5-1 with TRBJ1-1; possible D gene TRBD1, 6 bases. Germline lookup yields CDR1 SGHRS and CDR2 YFSETQ. The V gene lost 6 bases and the J gene lost 2 bases, with 11 bases spanning the gap. The CDR3 runs to 13 residues.

This chain uses TRBV19 with TRBJ1-2; no clear D gene. V was cut by 8 bases and J by 0 bases, with 10 bases left in between. The CDR3 runs 13 residues. The germline V gene has CDR1 LNHDA and CDR2 SQIVND (reference sequence). Here the CDR3 reads CASADGTNYGYTF. In nucleotides, the CDR3 is TGTGCCAGTGCGGACGGAACTAACTATGGCTACACCTTC.